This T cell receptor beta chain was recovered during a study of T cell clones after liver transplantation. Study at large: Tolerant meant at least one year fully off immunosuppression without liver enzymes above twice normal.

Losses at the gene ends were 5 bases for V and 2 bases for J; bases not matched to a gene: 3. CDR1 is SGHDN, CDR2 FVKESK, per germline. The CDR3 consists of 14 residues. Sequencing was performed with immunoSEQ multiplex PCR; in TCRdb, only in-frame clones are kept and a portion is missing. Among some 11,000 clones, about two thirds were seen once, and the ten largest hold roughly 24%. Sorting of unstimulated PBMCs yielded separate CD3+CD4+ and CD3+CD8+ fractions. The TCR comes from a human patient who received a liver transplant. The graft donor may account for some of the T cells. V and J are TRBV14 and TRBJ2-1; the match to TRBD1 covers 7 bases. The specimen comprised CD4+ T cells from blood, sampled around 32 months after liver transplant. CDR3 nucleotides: TGTGCCAGCAGCTTAGGGACAGCCTACAATGAGCAGTTCTTC. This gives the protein CASSLGTAYNEQFF.